The 31 T cell receptor beta chains below come from one sample, sequenced in a study of T cell responses to AZD1222 COVID-19 vaccine (dated by TCRdb to the early 2020s). The sample's time point label, decoded: baseline before first vaccination. To prepare the library, the immunoSEQ multiplex PCR assay was applied. TCRdb holds this immuneACCESS table with in-frame rearrangements only. Some clones are missing; in checked studies, unresolved V genes explain under half, and the rest has no known cause. The sample table lists approximately 100,000 clones, roughly 89% of them with a count of one. The ten biggest clones cover less than 3.5% of the sample. The starting material was peripheral blood, obtained on day 0 of AZD1222 vaccination. These receptors were taken from an adult in good health.

This chain joins TRBV14 and TRBJ1-1, with D perhaps TRBD1 (5 bases). The length of the CDR3 is 14 residues. V was pared by 5 bases and J by 5 bases, with 15 bases between. In germline, CDR1 is SGHDN, CDR2 FVKESK. The CDR3 loop reads CASSSQLGRTEAFF. The CDR3 DNA reads TGTGCCAGCAGCTCTCAACTGGGGCGGACTGAAGCTTTCTTT.

The J gene is TRBJ1-4, the V gene TRBV7-2; the D gene is possibly TRBD1 (5 bases). Germline V gene data show CDR1 as SGHTA and CDR2 as FQGNSA. This CDR3 is 19 amino acids long. Trimming cost V 2 bases and J 4 bases, with 23 bases left between them. CDR3 in DNA: TGTGCCAGCAGCTTAAACGTCGATTATAGCGGGGGAGGTAATGAAAAACTGTTTTTT. Translating gives CASSLNVDYSGGGNEKLFF.

The chain combines TRBV11-2 with TRBJ1-1, with a tentative D call TRBD1 (5 bases). Deletions cut 3 bases from V and 4 bases from J, with 12 bases between. The CDR3 loop spans 14 amino acids. Germline assignment: CDR1 SGHAT and CDR2 FQNNGV. As DNA, the CDR3 is TGTGCCAGCAGCTTTGGTGGAAGGGGCACTGAAGCTTTCTTT. Amino acids: CASSFGGRGTEAFF.

The CDR3 region has the DNA TGTGCCAGTAGTATAGACAGGGACTATGGCTACACCTTC. Its protein product is CASSIDRDYGYTF. The chain combines TRBV19 with TRBJ1-2, with D maybe TRBD1 (5 bases). Germline loops: CDR1 LNHDA, CDR2 SQIVND (reference sequence). The CDR3 has 13 residues. V was clipped by 0 bases and J by 3 bases, with 5 bases between them.

This clone has just a few counts. The V gene is TRBV7-2, the J gene TRBJ2-1; D is undetermined. The V gene's germline CDR1 is SGHTA and CDR2 FQGNSA. The V end was cut by 1 base, the J end by 10 bases, with 11 bases between. This CDR3 comprises 13 residues. The CDR3 region is CASSLVSRMEQFF. The CDR3 bases are TGTGCCAGCAGCTTAGTATCCCGGATGGAGCAGTTCTTC. Full variable domain (missing parts from reference TRBV7-2 and TRBJ2-1): GAGVSQSPSNKVTEKGKDVELRCDPISGHTALYWYRQSLGQGLEFLIYFQGNSAPDKSGLPSDRFSAERTGGSVSTLTIQRTQQEDSAVYLCASSLVSRMEQFFGPGTRLTVL.

J is TRBJ2-7 and V is TRBV7-9; TRBD1 aligns across 9 bases. Germline CDR1 is SEHNR and CDR2 is FQNEAQ (reference sequence). The junction had 9 bases not matched to a gene; V was cut back by 1 base and J by 2 bases. The CDR3 is made up of 17 amino acids. The CDR3 bases are TGTGCCAGCAGCTTAGTAAGGGGAAGACAGGGGGCCTACGAGCAGTACTTC. Amino acid sequence: CASSLVRGRQGAYEQYF.

The rearrangement links TRBV2 to TRBJ1-1; weak D call: TRBD1 (5 bases). Looked up from germline, CDR1 is SNHLY and CDR2 is FYNNEI. Trimming took 6 bases from V and 1 from J, leaving 9 bases between them. The CDR3 is 13 amino acids. The CDR3 loop is CASRFGQNTEAFF. DNA for the CDR3: TGTGCCAGCAGATTTGGACAGAACACTGAAGCTTTCTTT.

The rearrangement uses TRBV19 and TRBJ2-2; 9 bases map to TRBD1. Per the germline V gene, CDR1 is LNHDA and CDR2 is SQIVND (reference sequence). The V segment lost 6 bases and the J segment 7 bases; nucleotides outside the gene matches: 6. The CDR3 is 14 residues long. CDR3 protein: CASRRRTGDGELFF. In nucleotides, the CDR3 is TGTGCCAGTAGGAGAAGGACAGGGGACGGGGAGCTGTTTTTT.

This clone was observed a handful of times. This chain uses TRBV7-9 with TRBJ1-1; D may be TRBD1 (6 bases). The CDR3 spans 13 residues. Trimming removed 7 bases at V and 4 bases at J, with 13 bases between. Germline assignment: CDR1 SEHNR and CDR2 FQNEAQ (reference sequence). CDR3 bases: TGTGCCAGCACAAAGGAGGGGGGCACTGAAGCTTTCTTT. Residues: CASTKEGGTEAFF.

The chain is built from TRBV2 and TRBJ1-2, with D possibly matching TRBD1 (6 bases). This CDR3 contains 15 residues. Germline V gene sequence: CDR1 SNHLY, CDR2 FYNNEI. V was pared by 3 bases and J by 1 base, with 12 bases between. CDR3 nucleotides: TGTGCCAGCAGTGAGGGGGCCGGGTTTAACTATGGCTACACCTTC. It translates to CASSEGAGFNYGYTF.

The V call is TRBV5-1, the J call TRBJ1-2, with a weak D call TRBD1 (5 bases). This CDR3 spans 15 amino acids. Germline CDR1 reads SGHRS; CDR2 reads YFSETQ. V lost 4 bases, J lost 5 bases, and 18 bases lay in between. In DNA, the CDR3 is TGCGCCAGCAGCGGCGGGACCTCGTCATTTTATGGCTACACCTTC. It is translated as CASSGGTSSFYGYTF.

V usage is TRBV7-2 and J usage is TRBJ2-2, with TRBD2 identical over 10 bases. V dropped 3 bases and J dropped 5; count of bases not matched to a gene: 9. The CDR3 spans 17 residues. Germline CDR1 and CDR2: SGHTA and FQGNSA. The CDR3 DNA reads TGTGCCAGCAGCTTTATGCCGACTAGCGGGTTGACCGGGGAGCTGTTTTTT. It encodes CASSFMPTSGLTGELFF.

This chain uses TRBV3-1 (or the pseudogene TRBV3-2) with TRBJ2-4; D unclear. V lost 1 base, J lost 6 bases, and 10 bases lay in between. The CDR3 has 14 amino acids. Germline V gene sequence: CDR1 LGHDT, CDR2 YNNKEL (reference sequence). The CDR3 DNA sequence: TGTGCCAGCAGCCAAGGGGGAACGGGAAACATTCAGTACTTC. Protein: CASSQGGTGNIQYF.

The chain recombines TRBV3-1 (or the pseudogene TRBV3-2) with TRBJ1-2, with D perhaps TRBD1 (6 bases). Germline values: CDR1 LGHDT, CDR2 YNNKEL (reference sequence). This CDR3 is built from 15 residues. Deletions cut 1 base from V and 0 bases from J, with 9 bases between. In DNA, the CDR3 is TGTGCCAGCAGCCAAGGCCCAGGGGCTAACTATGGCTACACCTTC. Protein: CASSQGPGANYGYTF.

This clone was picked up a small number of times. The rearrangement links TRBV7-7 to TRBJ2-7; D remains unclear. This CDR3 is 15 amino acids long. The germline V gene encodes CDR1 SSHAT and CDR2 FNYEAQ (reference sequence). V was clipped by 0 bases and J by 1 base, with 10 bases between them. In DNA, the CDR3 is TGTGCCAGCAGCTTAGCGTTGGGCTATTCCTACGAGCAGTACTTC. Encoded protein: CASSLALGYSYEQYF. The whole variable domain, filled in from reference TRBV7-7 and TRBJ2-7, reads GAGVSQSPRYKVTKRGQDVTLRCDPISSHATLYWYQQALGQGPEFLTYFNYEAQPDKSGLPSDRFSAERPEGSISTLTIQRTEQRDSAMYRCASSLALGYSYEQYFGPGTRLTVT.

The genes are TRBV11-3 and TRBJ1-6, with D perhaps TRBD1 (5 bases). CDR1 and CDR2 (germline): SGHNT, YENEEA. The CDR3 runs 14 residues. The V end lost 3 bases, the J end lost 7 bases, and 10 bases lay between the germline ends. The CDR3 DNA reads TGTGCCAGCAGCTTGGGACTGCTCAATTCACCCCTCCACTTT. It translates to CASSLGLLNSPLHF.

The gene calls are TRBV5-6 and TRBJ1-2; D is possibly TRBD1 (6 bases). The germline CDR1 and CDR2 sequences are SGHDT and YYEEEE. Trimming took off 1 base at V and 4 bases at J, with 8 bases between the two ends. This CDR3 is 13 amino acids long. CDR3 in DNA: TGTGCCAGCAGCTTGCAGGGGCTCTATGGCTACACCTTC. Its protein product is CASSLQGLYGYTF. Supplemented by reference TRBV5-6 and TRBJ1-2, the full variable domain reads DAGVTQSPTHLIKTRGQQVTLRCSPKSGHDTVSWYQQALGQGPQFIFQYYEEEERQRGNFPDRFSGHQFPNYSSELNVNALLLGDSALYLCASSLQGLYGYTFGSGTRLTVV.

This sequence joins TRBV7-6 and TRBJ2-3; D gene uncertain. CDR3 length equals 13 residues. V was pared by 4 bases and J by 3 bases, with 8 bases between. Germline V gene data show CDR1 as SGHVS and CDR2 as FNYEAQ. CDR3 in DNA: TGTGCCAGCAGCTCGACGAGAACAGATACGCAGTATTTT. It is translated as CASSSTRTDTQYF.

The chain employs TRBV5-4 and TRBJ2-2; TRBD1 matches 10 bases. From germline, CDR1 is SGHNT and CDR2 YYREEE (reference sequence). The CDR3 has 14 residues. V trimming: 3 bases; J trimming: 7 bases; junction bases outside the gene matches: 3. The CDR3 DNA is TGTGCCAGCAGCTGGGGACAGGGGTTCGGGGAGCTGTTTTTT. Its translation is CASSWGQGFGELFF.

This clone was found once. The V gene is TRBV7-2, the J gene TRBJ2-2, with 7 positions matching TRBD1. The trim removed 5 bases at V and 6 bases at J, leaving 9 bases unmatched. Germline-derived CDR1 and CDR2 are SGHTA and FQGNSA. This CDR3 has 15 amino acids. In DNA form, the CDR3 reads TGTGCCAGCAGCATCAATCAGGGGGTCCCCGGGGAGCTGTTTTTT. Encoded protein: CASSINQGVPGELFF.

The gene calls are TRBV3-1 (or the pseudogene TRBV3-2) and TRBJ1-1, with D perhaps matching TRBD1 (5 bases). Trimming removed 0 bases at V and 4 bases at J, with 9 bases between. CDR1 and CDR2 (germline): LGHDT, YNNKEL (reference sequence). The CDR3 has 14 amino acids. The CDR3 sequence is CASSQEWGSTEAFF. Written as DNA, the CDR3 is TGTGCCAGCAGCCAAGAATGGGGGTCCACTGAAGCTTTCTTT.

The chain employs TRBV13 and TRBJ2-1; TRBD2 matches 13 bases. Germline loops: CDR1 PRHDT, CDR2 FYEKMQ (reference sequence). This CDR3 is 21 amino acids long. V trimming: 5 bases; J trimming: 0 bases; junction bases outside the gene matches: 16. The CDR3 loop is CASSPPLPLAGGPSSYNEQFF. The CDR3 coding sequence is TGTGCCAGCAGCCCCCCACTCCCACTAGCGGGGGGGCCAAGCTCCTACAATGAGCAGTTCTTC.

This chain links TRBV5-4 with TRBJ2-1; unclear D gene. CDR1 SGHNT and CDR2 YYREEE come from the germline V gene (reference sequence). This CDR3 contains 12 residues. The ends were cut back, 2 bases at V and 3 bases at J, with 3 bases in the middle. The CDR3 is CASSFSYNEQFF. The CDR3 bases are TGTGCCAGCAGCTTTAGCTACAATGAGCAGTTCTTC.

The count of this clone is one. The chain links TRBV7-8 to TRBJ1-1, with TRBD1 identical over 8 bases. CDR3 length: 15 residues. Germline V gives CDR1 SGHVS, CDR2 FQNEAQ. The V and J ends lost 4 bases and 6 bases, in that order; junction bases with no gene match: 10. The CDR3 region is CASSSRDRLRAEAFF. Written as DNA, the CDR3 is TGTGCCAGCAGCTCCCGGGACAGGTTAAGGGCTGAAGCTTTCTTT.

The sample holds one count of this clone. V and J are TRBV7-3 and TRBJ2-1; no clear D. The CDR3 covers 14 residues. CDR1 and CDR2 from the germline V gene are SGHTA and FQGTGA. V dropped 1 base and J dropped 5 bases, with 9 bases sitting between them. The CDR3, as DNA: TGTGCCAGCAGCTTAAGCGGTATTGACAATGAGCAGTTCTTC. Its protein is CASSLSGIDNEQFF.

The J gene is TRBJ2-2, the V gene TRBV5-6; the match to TRBD2 covers 8 bases. The CDR3 runs 16 residues. The V and J ends lost 1 base and 7 bases, in that order; junction bases with no gene match: 9. Germline V gene data show CDR1 as SGHDT and CDR2 as YYEEEE. The CDR3 region has the DNA TGTGCCAGCAGCTTGTTTGGGACTAGGGGTCACGGGGAGCTGTTTTTT. It specifies CASSLFGTRGHGELFF.

This chain joins TRBV6-4 and TRBJ2-1; 10 bases match TRBD1. Germline V gene sequence: CDR1 MRHNA, CDR2 SNTAGT. Germline trimming cut 5 bases from V and 10 bases from J; bases unmatched to any gene: 8. The CDR3 has 14 amino acids. This CDR3 is CASSRQGASGEQFF. CDR3 nucleotides: TGTGCCAGCAGTAGACAGGGGGCGTCCGGGGAGCAGTTCTTC.

This clone was picked up one time. The chain employs TRBV24-1 and TRBJ1-2; D is perhaps TRBD1 (5 bases). The germline gives CDR1 KGHDR, CDR2 SFDVKD. Trimming stripped 7 bases from V and 4 bases from J, with 15 bases between. The CDR3 runs 14 residues. In nucleotides, the CDR3 is TGTGCCACCAGCCCTGCTCCCGGGGGCTATGGCTACACCTTC. Its translation: CATSPAPGGYGYTF.

The V gene is TRBV7-2, the J gene TRBJ2-3; D not resolved. Germline V lookup: CDR1 SGHTA, CDR2 FQGNSA. The CDR3 loop spans 16 amino acids. The V end lost 5 bases, the J end lost 0 bases, and 15 bases lay between the germline ends. The DNA of the CDR3 is TGTGCCAGCAGCCTAACATGGAATCCTAGCACAGATACGCAGTATTTT. Translating gives CASSLTWNPSTDTQYF.

This rearrangement joins TRBV19 to TRBJ1-1; D remains unclear. This CDR3 comprises 13 residues. Germline loops: CDR1 LNHDA, CDR2 SQIVND (reference sequence). The ends were cut back, 7 bases at V and 0 bases at J, with 9 bases in the middle. CDR3: CASKSEMNTEAFF. The CDR3 region has the DNA TGTGCCAGTAAGTCAGAGATGAACACTGAAGCTTTCTTT.

This chain connects TRBV5-1 to TRBJ2-1; TRBD1 agrees at 7 bases. Germline values: CDR1 SGHRS, CDR2 YFSETQ. The CDR3 consists of 15 residues. J was trimmed by 7 bases and V by 4 bases; bases with no gene match: 11. Here the CDR3 reads CASSPADREGNEQFF. As DNA, the CDR3 is TGCGCCAGCAGCCCAGCCGACAGGGAAGGGAATGAGCAGTTCTTC.